Listed here are 25 T cell receptor beta chains from one sample, sequenced in a study of T cells in Graves' hyperthyroidism and ophthalmopathy. The TCR beta CDR3 regions underwent amplification using RNA transcripts as the source. HTBI primers were used for first-round RT-PCR of the TCR CDR3. TCRdb processed the multiplex PCR reads anew with MiXCR; each CDR3 protein has one entry. The data show about 520,000 distinct CDR3 sequences, with roughly a quarter seen just once and about 10% held by the top ten. Sequencing used blood. The receptors derive from a woman aged 25 to 39 with Graves' ophthalmopathy.

This clonotype was seen more than once but under ten times. J is TRBJ1-5 and V is TRBV6-5; D remains ambiguous. V was clipped by 3 bases and J by 5 bases, with 8 bases between them. Germline V gene data show CDR1 as MNHEY and CDR2 as SVGAGI. CDR3 size: 13 residues. The CDR3 reads CASSYDGYQPQHF. CDR3 in DNA: TGTGCCAGCAGTTATGATGGGTATCAGCCCCAGCATTTT.

This clonotype was seen a few times. The chain joins TRBV20-1 to TRBJ2-5; the match to TRBD2 covers 9 bases. V trimming: 0 bases; J trimming: 5 bases; junction bases outside the gene matches: 4. CDR1 is DFQATT and CDR2 is SNEGSKA in the germline V gene (reference sequence). The CDR3 contains 14 residues. The CDR3 DNA sequence: TGCAGTGCTAGAGATCCTAGCGGGGCGGAGACCCAGTACTTC. It yields the protein CSARDPSGAETQYF.

This clonotype came up many times. The chain combines TRBV5-1 with TRBJ2-7; 13 nucleotides match TRBD2. V lost 6 bases to trimming and J lost 9 bases; unmatched junction nucleotides: 21. The CDR3 spans 18 residues. Germline CDR1 reads SGHRS; CDR2 reads YFSETQ. Here the CDR3 DNA reads TGCGCCAGCAAAGAAAATGCCGGACTAGCGGGAGAAGGAAGGTGGCAGTACTTC. Protein: CASKENAGLAGEGRWQYF.

The chain uses TRBV20-1 and TRBJ2-7; maybe TRBD1 (5 bases). The CDR3 has 14 residues. V shed 0 bases and J shed 2 bases, with 11 bases lying between them. CDR1 and CDR2 (germline): DFQATT, SNEGSKA (reference sequence). For the CDR3, the DNA is TGCAGTGCTAGAGATTATGACAGAGCCTACGAGCAGTACTTC. This sequence encodes CSARDYDRAYEQYF.

The J gene is TRBJ1-5, the V gene TRBV11-1, with D perhaps matching TRBD1 (6 bases). Germline assignment: CDR1 SGHAT and CDR2 FQDESV (reference sequence). The germline V and J ends were trimmed by 1 base and 1 base, with 11 bases remaining between them. The CDR3 consists of 16 residues. For the CDR3, the DNA is TGTGCCAGCAGCTTAGGAGGGGGGTCCAGCAATCAGCCCCAGCATTTT. Residues: CASSLGGGSSNQPQHF.

This chain joins TRBV12-3 or TRBV12-4 and TRBJ2-5; D remains ambiguous. CDR3 length equals 11 residues. V was shortened by 5 bases and J by 7 bases, with 8 bases between the two germline ends. The CDR3 sequence is CASSQDRTQYF. The CDR3, as DNA: TGTGCCAGCAGTCAAGACCGGACCCAGTACTTC.

In its sample, this clonotype was seen many times. The genes are TRBV29-1 and TRBJ1-1; D ambiguous. There are 13 residues in the CDR3. Trimming cost V 1 base and J 0 bases, with 6 bases left between them. Germline assignment: CDR1 SQVTM and CDR2 ANQGSEA. The CDR3 region has the DNA TGCAGCGTTGAAGGAGCCTTGAACACTGAAGCTTTCTTT. Its translation is CSVEGALNTEAFF.

The chain employs TRBV4-1 and TRBJ1-6, with 12 bases identical to TRBD1. The CDR3 extends over 18 amino acids. Per the germline V gene, CDR1 is MGHRA and CDR2 is YSYEKL. The V segment lost 0 bases and the J segment 2 bases; nucleotides outside the gene matches: 2. The CDR3 region has the DNA TGCGCCAGCAGCCAAGAGGGACAGGGGGCCGCCTATAATTCACCCCTCCACTTT. Amino acids: CASSQEGQGAAYNSPLHF.

This clonotype was detected only a few times. The chain carries TRBV11-2 and TRBJ2-2; tentative D call: TRBD1 (5 bases). CDR3 length equals 14 residues. With 6 bases removed from V and 3 bases from J, the gap between germline ends came to 11 bases. Germline loops: CDR1 SGHAT, CDR2 FQNNGV. The CDR3 bases are TGTGCCAGCAGTCAGGCAGGGCACACCGGGGAGCTGTTTTTT. Encoded protein: CASSQAGHTGELFF.

This clonotype was counted many times. V gene TRBV27 combines with J gene TRBJ2-7; D possibly corresponds to TRBD2 (6 bases). Between the trimmed V and J ends, which lost 2 bases and 1 base, there was a span of 18 bases. This CDR3 has 17 amino acids. Germline V gene data show CDR1 as MNHEY and CDR2 as SMNVEV (reference sequence). The CDR3 reads CASSLKYPGLTSYEQYF. Written as DNA, the CDR3 is TGTGCCAGCAGTTTAAAGTATCCGGGACTCACATCCTACGAGCAGTACTTC.

CDR3 region: CASSYARGRAAVAAFF. As DNA, the CDR3 is TGTGCCAGCAGTTATGCCCGGGGACGGGCGGCGGTGGCAGCTTTCTTT. This sequence joins TRBV6-5 and TRBJ1-1, with D possibly being TRBD1 (5 bases). The CDR3 has 16 residues. The germline V gene has CDR1 MNHEY and CDR2 SVGAGI. V lost 3 bases, J lost 10 bases, and 24 bases lay in between.

At least ten counts were recorded for this clonotype. The CDR3 bases are TGCAGTGCTGACAGGGAAGGAGAGACCCAGTACTTC. This encodes CSADREGETQYF. The chain carries TRBV20-1 and TRBJ2-5; 7 bases agree with TRBD1. The CDR3 covers 12 residues. CDR1 is DFQATT and CDR2 is SNEGSKA in the germline V gene (reference sequence). V trimming: 5 bases; J trimming: 4 bases; junction bases outside the gene matches: 4.

The chain employs TRBV20-1 and TRBJ2-5; 12 positions agree with TRBD1. Germline lookup yields CDR1 DFQATT and CDR2 SNEGSKA (reference sequence). CDR3 length: 13 amino acids. V gave up 8 bases and J gave up 3 bases; unmatched junction bases: 4. Here the CDR3 reads CSSGTGGEETQYF. CDR3 DNA sequence: TGCAGTTCCGGGACAGGGGGCGAAGAGACCCAGTACTTC.

The V gene is TRBV5-1, the J gene TRBJ2-2; 8 bases map to TRBD1. Germline V gene sequence: CDR1 SGHRS, CDR2 YFSETQ. Unmatched junction bases numbered 10, after V lost 4 bases and J lost 5 bases. The CDR3 has 16 amino acids. CDR3 amino acids: CASSPRAGGDTGELFF. In nucleotides, the CDR3 is TGCGCCAGCAGCCCGAGGGCAGGGGGCGATACCGGGGAGCTGTTTTTT.

The chain joins TRBV5-1 to TRBJ2-7, with a possible D match to TRBD1 (6 bases). The CDR3 runs 15 residues. V was clipped by 1 base and J by 5 bases, with 16 bases between them. Looked up from germline, CDR1 is SGHRS and CDR2 is YFSETQ. CDR3 loop: CASSLSGALTNEQYF. In DNA form, the CDR3 reads TGCGCCAGCAGCTTGTCAGGGGCGCTGACAAACGAGCAGTACTTC.

This clonotype was counted ten times or more. This rearrangement joins TRBV6-2 or TRBV6-3 to TRBJ2-7, with 7 bases lining up with TRBD2. The CDR3 runs to 15 residues. Germline CDR1 MNHEY, CDR2 SVGEGT. Trimming took 4 bases from V and 2 from J; bases not matched to a gene: 8. CDR3 nucleotide sequence: TGTGCCAGCAGTTCCCAGCGGGGCTCCCCCTACGAGCAGTACTTC. Its translation is CASSSQRGSPYEQYF.

The V call is TRBV28, the J call TRBJ2-7, with D possibly matching TRBD2 (6 bases). V dropped 5 bases and J dropped 0 bases, with 14 bases sitting between them. CDR3 size: 15 residues. Germline V gene sequence: CDR1 MDHEN, CDR2 SYDVKM. CDR3 region: CASSALAANSYEQYF. CDR3 bases: TGTGCCAGCAGTGCATTAGCGGCAAACTCCTACGAGCAGTACTTC.

This clonotype has at least ten counts. This chain links TRBV7-8 with TRBJ1-5, with D unclear. In germline, CDR1 is SGHVS, CDR2 FQNEAQ. The CDR3 loop spans 17 amino acids. V lost 5 bases and J 4 bases, leaving 21 bases between the germline ends. The CDR3 loop reads CASSLTRTPLGNQPQHF. The CDR3, as DNA: TGTGCCAGCAGCCTTACACGGACCCCTCTAGGGAATCAGCCCCAGCATTTT.

Remarks on this clonotype: One junction end disagrees with the germline gene, perhaps due to a read error. V and J are TRBV6-1 and TRBJ1-2, with D perhaps matching TRBD1 (6 bases). CDR1 MNHNS and CDR2 SASEGT come from the germline V gene. This CDR3 contains 15 residues. The CDR3 protein is CASIRTTGGNYGCTF. The DNA of the CDR3 is TGTGCCAGCATACGAACGACAGGAGGGAACTATGGCTGCACCTTC.

This clonotype was counted only a few times. The V call is TRBV20-1, the J call TRBJ2-2, with D unclear. The CDR3 loop spans 13 amino acids. V shed 3 bases and J shed 1 base, with 6 bases lying between them. The germline gives CDR1 DFQATT, CDR2 SNEGSKA (reference sequence). The CDR3 loop is CSARAVNTGELFF. CDR3 in DNA: TGCAGTGCTAGGGCGGTGAACACCGGGGAGCTGTTTTTT.

A word on this clonotype: Compared with germline, one end of the junction differs, possibly owing to a read error. The genes are TRBV12-3 or TRBV12-4 and TRBJ2-2; 9 nucleotides match TRBD2. The CDR3 runs 15 residues. The CDR3 loop reads CTSSFYAGGSGELFF. In DNA form, the CDR3 reads TGTACCAGCAGTTTTTATGCGGGAGGGAGCGGGGAGCTGTTTTTT.

This clonotype appeared many times. This CDR3 is CANRAARGFFSYEQYF. In DNA form, the CDR3 reads TGTGCCAATAGGGCTGCCAGGGGATTTTTCTCTTACGAGCAGTACTTC. The chain recombines TRBV6-1 with TRBJ2-7; TRBD1 might be the D (6 bases). The V gene lost 10 bases and the J gene lost 4 bases, with 26 bases spanning the gap. Germline-derived CDR1 and CDR2 are MNHNS and SASEGT. The length of the CDR3 is 16 residues.

This clonotype was seen many times. The gene calls are TRBV4-3 and TRBJ2-5; a possible D gene is TRBD2 (7 bases). V was pared by 3 bases and J by 5 bases, with 16 bases between. The length of the CDR3 is 15 residues. CDR1 is LGHNA, CDR2 YSLEER, per germline. This CDR3 is CASSQGVGGPETQYF. CDR3 DNA sequence: TGCGCCAGCAGCCAGGGGGTGGGGGGGCCGGAGACCCAGTACTTC.

This clonotype was observed many times. J is TRBJ2-5 and V is TRBV18; D is undetermined. CDR3 length equals 13 residues. Trimming left V 3 bases short and J 0 bases short, with 5 bases between. Per germline, CDR1 KGHSH and CDR2 LQKENI. This chain's CDR3 is CASSPADQETQYF. The CDR3 DNA follows: TGTGCCAGCTCACCTGCGGACCAAGAGACCCAGTACTTC.

The CDR3 region has the DNA TGTGCCAGCATGACGGGACAGAATTCCTACGAGCAGTACTTC. Its translation: CASMTGQNSYEQYF. This rearrangement joins TRBV2 to TRBJ2-7; 7 bases fit TRBD1. J was trimmed by 1 base and V by 7 bases; bases with no gene match: 7. CDR3 length: 14 amino acids. Germline values: CDR1 SNHLY, CDR2 FYNNEI.